The 7 T cell receptor beta chains reported below all come from one sample, sequenced in a study of beta chain features in type 1 diabetes. Expressed TCRB transcripts were sequenced, since all the RNA that had been isolated was reverse transcribed. Repertoires were generated with immunoSEQ multiplex PCR, while TCRdb's copy carries only in-frame clones and drops some. The sample consists of about 370,000 clones, approximately 15% of them appearing once. The sequenced material came from naive CD4+ T cells from blood. The receptors derive from a woman younger than 30 in good health.

The V gene is TRBV25-1, the J gene TRBJ1-1, with 10 nucleotides matching TRBD1. Germline V gives CDR1 MGHDK, CDR2 SYGVNS. This CDR3 is built from 15 residues. Trimming cost V 3 bases and J 5 bases; bases outside gene matches: 6. The CDR3 spells CASSDPGQGLTEAFF. CDR3 DNA sequence: TGTGCCAGCAGTGATCCGGGACAGGGGTTAACTGAAGCTTTCTTT.

In its sample, this clone was seen a few times. V gene TRBV6-6 combines with J gene TRBJ1-2, with 7 bases aligning to TRBD1. The germline V gene encodes CDR1 MNHNY and CDR2 SVGAGI (reference sequence). Germline trimming cut 5 bases from V and 6 bases from J; bases unmatched to any gene: 9. This CDR3 has 14 amino acids. CDR3 protein: CASSLTDRVDGYTF. The CDR3 DNA reads TGTGCCAGCAGTCTTACAGACAGGGTCGATGGCTACACCTTC.

This clone was seen more than once but under ten times. The chain is built from TRBV18 and TRBJ1-1; a weak D match, TRBD1 (5 bases). The germline CDR1 and CDR2 sequences are KGHSH and LQKENI. Deletions cut 5 bases from V and 6 bases from J, with 7 bases between. The CDR3 length is 11 residues. CDR3 DNA sequence: TGTGCCAGCTCATCCAGGGCTGAAGCTTTCTTT. The encoded protein is CASSSRAEAFF.

V is TRBV5-1 and J is TRBJ2-1, with a tentative D call TRBD2 (5 bases). The CDR3 extends over 15 amino acids. Trimming took off 1 base at V and 6 bases at J, with 14 bases between the two ends. Germline CDR1 reads SGHRS; CDR2 reads YFSETQ. The CDR3 sequence: CASSLSGLTTNEQFF. Here the CDR3 DNA reads TGCGCCAGCAGCTTGAGCGGACTTACCACCAATGAGCAGTTCTTC.

The gene calls are TRBV27 and TRBJ2-3; D may be TRBD2 (5 bases). V lost 10 bases and J 7 bases, leaving 18 bases between the germline ends. The CDR3 contains 13 residues. The germline gives CDR1 MNHEY, CDR2 SMNVEV (reference sequence). CDR3 DNA sequence: TGTGCCACGAGCGGACGGTCCGGGAATACGCAGTATTTT. This encodes CATSGRSGNTQYF.

The chain uses TRBV9 and TRBJ1-4, with D uncertain. Germline V gene sequence: CDR1 SGDLS, CDR2 YYNGEE. With 0 bases removed from V and 4 bases from J, the gap between germline ends came to 10 bases. CDR3 size: 15 residues. CDR3 in DNA: TGTGCCAGCAGCGTAGGACCGGGATTTAATGAAAAACTGTTTTTT. This gives the protein CASSVGPGFNEKLFF.

This clone was picked up a small number of times. The genes are TRBV7-8 and TRBJ2-5, with 9 bases lining up with TRBD1. From germline, CDR1 is SGHVS and CDR2 FQNEAQ. The CDR3 runs to 15 residues. With V trimmed by 5 bases and J by 5 bases, 9 bases remained unmatched. The CDR3 DNA follows: TGTGCCAGCAGCACCGACAGGGGGGTTGCGGAGACCCAGTACTTC. Translation gives CASSTDRGVAETQYF.